This record concerns one TCR beta chain sequence. No antigen is known for it. A primer matching the constant region was used to make TCR beta cDNA from approximately 500 ng of total RNA. What produced the TCR beta libraries was three nested multiplex PCR rounds using slightly modified ARM-PCR. PCR rounds one and two used TRBV1-TRBV30 forward primers with a C-beta reverse primer for about 9 cycles each. TCRdb reprocessed the multiplex PCR reads via MiXCR and lists one record per CDR3 protein. The sample lists about 120,000 distinct CDR3 sequences; under 70% were seen once. From about 19-30 mg of unsorted bulk tissue, DNA and RNA were co-extracted together. This sample was included in a study of tumor-infiltrating lymphocytes in primary liver carcinoma. Points from the study as a whole: Pairs of tumor regions overlapped more than tumor-adjacent and tumor-blood pairs did.

The V and J ends lost 6 bases and 7 bases respectively, with 12 bases between them. The V gene's germline CDR1 is MDHEN and CDR2 SYDVKM. The CDR3 is made up of 12 amino acids. This chain connects TRBV28 to TRBJ2-5, with D possibly being TRBD1 (7 bases). The receptor's source is a woman aged 55-69 years with primary liver carcinoma and hepatitis B virus infection. Sequencing was performed on tumor-adjacent normal liver tissue. This chain's CDR3 is CASRTGEVTQYF. The DNA of the CDR3 is TGTGCCAGCAGAACAGGGGAGGTGACCCAGTACTTC.